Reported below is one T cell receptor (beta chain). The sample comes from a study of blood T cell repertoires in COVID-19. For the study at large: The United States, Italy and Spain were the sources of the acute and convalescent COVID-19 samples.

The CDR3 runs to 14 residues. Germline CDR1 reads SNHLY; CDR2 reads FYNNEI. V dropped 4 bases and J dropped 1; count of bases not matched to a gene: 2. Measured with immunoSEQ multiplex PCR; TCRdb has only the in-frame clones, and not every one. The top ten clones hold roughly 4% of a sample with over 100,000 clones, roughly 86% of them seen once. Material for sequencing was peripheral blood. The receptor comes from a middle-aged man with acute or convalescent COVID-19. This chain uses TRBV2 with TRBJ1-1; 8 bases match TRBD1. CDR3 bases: TGTGCCAGCAGTGCTCAGGGGGCGAACACTGAAGCTTTCTTT. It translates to CASSAQGANTEAFF. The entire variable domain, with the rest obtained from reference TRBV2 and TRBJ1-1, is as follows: EPEVTQTPSHQVTQMGQEVILRCVPISNHLYFYWYRQILGQKVEFLVSFYNNEISEKSEIFDDQFSVERPDGSNFTLKIRSTKLEDSAMYFCASSAQGANTEAFFGQGTRLTVV.